Listed here is a single T cell receptor (beta chain). Other DNA sequences of this sample code for an identical CDR3. This entry is derived from a study of cytomegalovirus exposure and HLA in healthy donors. Primers for the PCR totalled 60 Vbeta and 13 Jbeta. Data came from immunoSEQ multiplex PCR; TCRdb stores just in-frame clones and leaves some out. There are approximately 150,000 clones in the sample; more than 70% occur only once, and roughly 1% lies in the top ten. This CDR3 region has 16 residues. The V end lost 0 bases, the J end lost 4 bases, and 16 bases lay between the germline ends. Germline CDR1 SGHRS, CDR2 YFSETQ.

The sequence was obtained from a woman in her sixties in good health and CMV-seronegative. This chain connects TRBV5-1 to TRBJ2-5, with D perhaps matching TRBD2 (6 bases). Sequencing was performed on PBMCs. Here the CDR3 reads CASSLDVGGAGETQYF. The CDR3 DNA reads as TGCGCCAGCAGCTTGGACGTGGGAGGTGCCGGAGAGACCCAGTACTTC.